The entry below gives a single T cell receptor beta chain sequence along with its context. This entry is derived from a study of blood T cell repertoires in COVID-19. Study as a whole: Material from acute and convalescent COVID-19 was sourced from the United States, Italy and Spain.

This table comes from immunoSEQ multiplex PCR, and its TCRdb copy is limited to in-frame clones, with some not included. The repertoire holds approximately 430,000 clones, around 86% seen once, with 1.4% in the top ten. The length of the CDR3 is 15 residues. With V trimmed by 2 bases and J by 0 bases, 2 bases remained unmatched. CDR1 and CDR2 (germline): SEHNR, FQNEAQ (reference sequence). The V and J genes are TRBV7-9 and TRBJ1-1, with 8 bases matching TRBD1. Sequenced: peripheral blood. The sequence derives from a woman in her twenties or thirties with active or convalescent COVID-19. The CDR3 region has the DNA TGTGCCAGCAGCTTAAGGACAGGGCTGAACACTGAAGCTTTCTTT. Its translation: CASSLRTGLNTEAFF.